Listed below are T cell receptor beta chains from one sample, sequenced in a study of shared T cell receptors in the human thymus. Sequencing used immunoSEQ multiplex PCR; TCRdb keeps in-frame clones, though not all of them. The sample shows about 610,000 clones, 70% to 90% of them seen only once. These data were also reused for a study on human thymus T cells.

Sequencing was done on a sample of thymocytes. All receptors derive from a boy younger than two with a congenital heart defect. CDR3s include the opening cysteine and the closing phenylalanine or tryptophan. Each record gives: V gene, J gene, D gene, clone size, CDR3 DNA, CDR3 protein. The D gene is left open where the match is weak. Only some rows state a clone size, as once, few, many or a class for expanded clones.

TRBV18,TRBJ2-7,NA,NA,TGTGCCAGCTCAGGGCTAGCGCCGGGGGACGAGCAGTACTTC,CASSGLAPGDEQYF
TRBV11-3,TRBJ1-1,TRBD1,NA,TGTGCCAGCAGCGGGGGACAGGGGAGGAACACTGAAGCTTTCTTT,CASSGGQGRNTEAFF
TRBV4-3,TRBJ2-5,NA,NA,TGCGCCAGCAGCCAAGATCTTGGGCTATCTGGGGAGACCCAGTACTTC,CASSQDLGLSGETQYF
TRBV29-1,TRBJ2-1,NA,NA,TGCAGCGTTGATGGCCTAGCCCCCCAAAATGAGCAGTTCTTC,CSVDGLAPQNEQFF
TRBV27,TRBJ2-1,TRBD1,NA,TGTGCCAGCAGTTTATCCCCGGGACAGGGGATGAATGAGCAGTTCTTC,CASSLSPGQGMNEQFF
TRBV7-2,TRBJ2-1,NA,few,TGTGCCAGCAGCCTTGGGACTCGTTACAATGAGCAGTTCTTC,CASSLGTRYNEQFF
TRBV19,TRBJ2-7,NA,NA,TGTGCCAGTAGTACGGGGGGACACCCAGTAGGCGAGCAGTACTTC,CASSTGGHPVGEQYF
TRBV2,TRBJ2-3,TRBD2,NA,TGTGCCAGCAGTGATCCCCTAGCGGGCACAGATACGCAGTATTTT,CASSDPLAGTDTQYF
TRBV5-1,TRBJ2-7,NA,NA,TGCGCCAGCAGCTTGGCCCCGCGTTCCCCTTCCGACGAGCAGTACTTC,CASSLAPRSPSDEQYF
TRBV5-4,TRBJ2-5,NA,NA,TGTGCCAGCAGCTTGGCAGGCAGGCGCCTCCAAGAGACCCAGTACTTC,CASSLAGRRLQETQYF
TRBV27,TRBJ2-1,NA,NA,TGTGCCAGCAGCCGCGGGGGCCGAAATGAGCAGTTCTTC,CASSRGGRNEQFF
TRBV28,TRBJ1-1,TRBD1,once,TGTGCCAGCAGCTTAGACAGGGGGAACACTGAAGCTTTCTTT,CASSLDRGNTEAFF
TRBV15,TRBJ2-3,TRBD2,NA,TGTGCCACCAGCACCCTAAGGGGGACTAGCGGGGCTAGCACAGATACGCAGTATTTT,CATSTLRGTSGASTDTQYF
TRBV4-1,TRBJ2-7,NA,once,TGCGCCAGCAGCCAAGATGCGGGGGCTTATGCCGAGCAGTACTTC,CASSQDAGAYAEQYF
TRBV21-1,TRBJ2-7,NA,few,TGTGCCAGCCCGGCGGGAGGGCCAGTATTAGGGGAGCAGTACTTC,CASPAGGPVLGEQYF
TRBV11-2,TRBJ2-7,TRBD1,NA,TGTGCCAGCAGCTGGCCAGGGGGACACGAGCAGTACTTC,CASSWPGGHEQYF
TRBV7-8,TRBJ2-1,TRBD2,once,TGTGCCAGCAGCTTAGCGCTAGCGGGAGTATGGAATGAGCAGTTCTTC,CASSLALAGVWNEQFF
TRBV5-6,TRBJ2-7,TRBD2,NA,TGTGCCAGCAGCCCCGGGGACAGGGGACTAGCGGGTCATTCCTACGAGCAGTACTTC,CASSPGDRGLAGHSYEQYF
TRBV14,TRBJ2-4,TRBD2,NA,TGTGCCAGCAGCCATACGAGGGAGGGGGCCAAAAACATTCAGTACTTC,CASSHTREGAKNIQYF
TRBV11-3,TRBJ1-3,TRBD1,NA,TGTGCCAGCAGACCGGGACAGGGCTCTGGAAACACCATATATTTT,CASRPGQGSGNTIYF
TRBV5-1,TRBJ2-1,NA,NA,TGCGCCAGCAGCTGTCAGGCGGGGATCTACAATGAGCAGTTCTTC,CASSCQAGIYNEQFF
TRBV6-6,TRBJ1-1,NA,NA,TGTGCCAGCAACAAGGGAGGAAACACTGAAGCTTTCTTT,CASNKGGNTEAFF
TRBV19,TRBJ1-2,TRBD1,NA,TGTGCCAGTAGTATCTCGGACAGGGCTGGGAGTGGCTACACCTTC,CASSISDRAGSGYTF
TRBV5-6,TRBJ2-7,NA,NA,TGTGCCAGCAGTTCTCTGGCAGGATACGAGCAGTACTTC,CASSSLAGYEQYF
TRBV28,TRBJ2-1,TRBD2,NA,TGTGCCAGCAGTCTGAGCGGGAGTATTGACAATGAGCAGTTCTTC,CASSLSGSIDNEQFF
TRBV5-6,TRBJ2-7,NA,NA,TGTGCCAGCAGCGAGGGCACGGCCTCCTACGAGCAGTACTTC,CASSEGTASYEQYF
TRBV25-1,TRBJ2-2,NA,NA,TGTGCCACGCTTGGAGGACCTACCTTTAACACCGGGGAGCTGTTTTTT,CATLGGPTFNTGELFF
TRBV27,TRBJ2-2,NA,NA,TGTGCCAGCAGTTTAGCCGGAAGCGCCACCGGGGAGCTGTTTTTT,CASSLAGSATGELFF
TRBV29-1,TRBJ2-5,NA,NA,TGCAGCGCCCACCAAGAGGCCCAGTACTTC,CSAHQEAQYF
TRBV2,TRBJ2-2,NA,NA,TGTGCCAGCCGCCCGCCCTGGGGCAAATTGATGAACACCGGGGAGCTGTTTTTT,CASRPPWGKLMNTGELFF
TRBV19,TRBJ1-4,NA,NA,TGTGCCAGTAGTATACAGGGCGCTAATGAAAAACTGTTTTTT,CASSIQGANEKLFF
TRBV6-5,TRBJ1-1,NA,few,TGTGCCAGCAGTTACCAGGACAAGAACACTGAAGCTTTCTTT,CASSYQDKNTEAFF
TRBV28,TRBJ2-7,TRBD2,NA,TGTGCCAGCAGTTTACTACCCATTCCTCTGCGGGAGCACCACGAGCAGTACTTC,CASSLLPIPLREHHEQYF
TRBV6-5,TRBJ1-5,NA,NA,TGTGCCAGCAGTTCTGGTCCAGGGCCCCAGCCCCAGCATTTT,CASSSGPGPQPQHF
TRBV7-8,TRBJ2-1,TRBD2,NA,TGTGCCAGCAGCTTAAGGCCAGGGACTAGGGTTTACAATGAGCAGTTCTTC,CASSLRPGTRVYNEQFF
TRBV4-1,TRBJ2-1,TRBD2,NA,TGCGCCAGCAGCCGATATCCAGCGGGAAGTTACAATGAGCAGTTCTTC,CASSRYPAGSYNEQFF
TRBV11-2,TRBJ2-5,TRBD2,NA,TGTGCCAGCAGACCCCTAGCGGGAGTTGGGCCAGAGACCCAGTACTTC,CASRPLAGVGPETQYF
TRBV7-8,TRBJ2-7,NA,NA,TGTGCCAGCAGCTTTTTCGACCGGGACGAGCAGTACTTC,CASSFFDRDEQYF
TRBV5-1,TRBJ2-7,NA,NA,TGCGCCAGCAGCTTCCTCGGGGGGAAGGGGGCCTACGAGCAGTACTTC,CASSFLGGKGAYEQYF
TRBV4-1,TRBJ2-7,NA,once,TGCGCCAGCAGTCCCAGTGGAGGGCCGACTAGTTTCTACGAGCAGTACTTC,CASSPSGGPTSFYEQYF
TRBV18,TRBJ2-7,NA,NA,TGTGCCAGCTCACCACCGGGGGGAGGAAGTTACGAGCAGTACTTC,CASSPPGGGSYEQYF
TRBV11-2,TRBJ2-7,NA,NA,TGTGCCAGCAGCCCAGAGGCGCACTTCGCGTCCTACGAGCAGTACTTC,CASSPEAHFASYEQYF
TRBV25-1,TRBJ1-1,NA,NA,TGTGCCAGCAGATGCGACACAGGGAATTGGGAAGCTTTCTTT,CASRCDTGNWEAFF
TRBV6-5,TRBJ2-1,TRBD2,NA,TGTGCCAGCACCCCCTGGGAGGGCAACAATGAGCAGTTCTTC,CASTPWEGNNEQFF
TRBV7-9,TRBJ2-1,NA,NA,TGTGCCAGCAGTGACCCCACAGGGTACAATGAGCAGTTCTTC,CASSDPTGYNEQFF
TRBV27,TRBJ2-7,TRBD2,NA,TGTGCCAGCAGTTGGACTAGCGGGCGCTACGAGCAGTACTTC,CASSWTSGRYEQYF
TRBV9,TRBJ2-7,TRBD2,NA,TGTGCCAGCAGCGATGACAGCGGGGCCTACGAGCAGTACTTC,CASSDDSGAYEQYF
TRBV19,TRBJ2-1,TRBD1,NA,TGTGCCAGTAGCTCGACAGGGAAGGGTGGCAATGAGCAGTTCTTC,CASSSTGKGGNEQFF
TRBV19,TRBJ2-2,TRBD2,once,TGTGCCAGTAGTATTGGACTAGCGGGAGGGCTGGACACCGGGGAGCTGTTTTTT,CASSIGLAGGLDTGELFF
TRBV7-3,TRBJ1-1,NA,NA,TGTGCCAGCAGCATCAGGGGAGAGGACACTGAAGCTTTCTTT,CASSIRGEDTEAFF
TRBV19,TRBJ2-1,NA,NA,TGTGCCAGTAGTGCACAGGGCAAGTCCTACAATGAGCAGTTCTTC,CASSAQGKSYNEQFF
TRBV5-6,TRBJ2-5,TRBD2,NA,TGTGCCAGCAGCTTTTCGGCTAGCGGGATCGAGACCCAGTACTTC,CASSFSASGIETQYF
TRBV30,TRBJ1-6,NA,NA,TGTGCCTGGAGTGTAAAGCCGGGACACGGTATCGTTACCCTCCACTTT,CAWSVKPGHGIVTLHF
TRBV27,TRBJ1-1,NA,NA,TGTGCCAGCAGTTTATACGGGGGGGGCGGGCAAGCTTTCTTT,CASSLYGGGGQAFF
TRBV6-5,TRBJ2-5,NA,NA,TGTGCCAGCAGTTACTCGGTCCAGGCACAAGAGACCCAGTACTTC,CASSYSVQAQETQYF
TRBV30,TRBJ2-7,TRBD2,NA,TGTGCCTGGAAGGAGCGGGAGGGCCGAGCCTACGAGCAGTACTTC,CAWKEREGRAYEQYF
TRBV7-9,TRBJ2-1,TRBD2,NA,TGTGCCAGCAGCCCGGGGACTATCAATGAGCAGTTCTTC,CASSPGTINEQFF
TRBV7-2,TRBJ2-7,NA,NA,TGTGCCAGCAGCTTGGAGGGGACCTACGAGCAGTACTTC,CASSLEGTYEQYF
TRBV9,TRBJ1-5,NA,NA,TGTGCCAGCAGCCTCTCAGGGGCGACCAATCAGCCCCAGCATTTT,CASSLSGATNQPQHF
TRBV11-3,TRBJ2-6,NA,NA,TGTGCCAGCAGCTTATCAGACAACTCCTCTGGGGCCAACGTCCTGACTTTC,CASSLSDNSSGANVLTF